Sequencing of this T cell receptor (beta chain) was carried out in a study of T cells after yellow fever vaccination. Findings and limits, study-wide: The secondary response showed a weaker magnitude and a faster peak, day 5 versus 15. Subsequent to the booster, the majority of primary-vaccination clones reappeared (about 97% CD4, 88% CD8).

Per germline, CDR1 SGHTA and CDR2 FQGNSA. V was cut by 5 bases and J by 0 bases, with 11 bases left in between. The CDR3 is made up of 14 amino acids. This clonotype showed up just a few times. Its antigen is as yet unknown. TCR cDNA was made by 5'RACE template switching, adding a universal primer site and UMIs. In TCRdb, the 5' RACE reads were re-called with MiXCR into one record per CDR3 protein. The repertoire holds 500,000 to 550,000 distinct CDR3 sequences, with around a fifth as singletons. The material was PBMCs, obtained around 3 weeks after the first yellow fever vaccination. The receptor was derived from a man aged 18 to 29 who received the YFV17D yellow fever vaccine. The J gene is TRBJ2-7, the V gene TRBV7-2; a possible D gene is TRBD1 (5 bases). The CDR3, as DNA: TGTGCCAGCAGCCGCAGGGTAGTCTCCTACGAGCAGTACTTC. Its protein is CASSRRVVSYEQYF.